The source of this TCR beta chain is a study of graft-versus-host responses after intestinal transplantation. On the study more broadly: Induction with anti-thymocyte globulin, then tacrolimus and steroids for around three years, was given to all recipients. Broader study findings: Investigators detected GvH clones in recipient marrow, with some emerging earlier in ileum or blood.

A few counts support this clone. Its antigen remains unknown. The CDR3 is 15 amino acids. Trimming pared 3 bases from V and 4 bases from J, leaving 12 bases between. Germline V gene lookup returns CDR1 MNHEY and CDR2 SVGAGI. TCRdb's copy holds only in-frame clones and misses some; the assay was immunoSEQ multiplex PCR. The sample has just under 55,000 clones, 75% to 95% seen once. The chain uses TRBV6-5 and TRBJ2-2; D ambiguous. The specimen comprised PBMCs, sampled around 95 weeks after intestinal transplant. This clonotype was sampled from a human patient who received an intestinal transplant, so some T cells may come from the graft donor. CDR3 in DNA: TGTGCCAGCAGTTATAACCCCCCGGGCACCGGGGAGCTGTTTTTT. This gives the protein CASSYNPPGTGELFF.